Each of the 28 T cell receptor beta chains below was sequenced from the same sample in a study of T cell responses to AZD1222 COVID-19 vaccine. Some clones are missing from TCRdb's copy, which holds only in-frame ones; the method was immunoSEQ multiplex PCR. The table includes tens of thousands of clones, approximately 89% detected once. The source was peripheral blood, collected 28 days after the second AZD1222 dose. The receptors originated from an adult who received the AZD1222 COVID-19 vaccine.

The chain joins TRBV20-1 to TRBJ2-1; possible D gene TRBD2, 6 bases. Germline V CDR1 and CDR2: DFQATT, SNEGSKA (reference sequence). The CDR3 is made up of 14 amino acids. V lost 3 bases and J 3 bases, leaving 12 bases between the germline ends. Here the CDR3 reads CSASSGPDYNEQFF. The CDR3, as DNA: TGCAGTGCTAGTAGCGGCCCCGACTACAATGAGCAGTTCTTC.

The chain is built from TRBV28 and TRBJ2-7, with D maybe TRBD1 (6 bases). The V end was cut by 2 bases, the J end by 3 bases, with 11 bases between. Per the germline V gene, CDR1 is MDHEN and CDR2 is SYDVKM. This CDR3 has 14 residues. In nucleotides, the CDR3 is TGTGCCAGCAGTTTACCTCCAGGGGTCTACGAGCAGTACTTC. Protein product: CASSLPPGVYEQYF.

This CDR3 reads CAWGGSLGANEKLFF. CDR3 coding DNA: TGTGCCTGGGGAGGCAGTTTGGGTGCTAATGAAAAACTGTTTTTT. This rearrangement joins TRBV30 to TRBJ1-4; no clear D gene. The CDR3 is 15 residues long. CDR1 is GTSNPN and CDR2 is SVGIG in the germline V gene (reference sequence). The V and J ends lost 5 bases and 3 bases respectively, with 16 bases between them.

The gene calls are TRBV18 and TRBJ1-5, with D maybe TRBD1 (5 bases). Trimming removed 5 bases from V and 0 bases from J, with 11 bases in between. This CDR3 has 15 residues. Per the germline V gene, CDR1 is KGHSH and CDR2 is LQKENI. The CDR3 loop is CASSRGRGSNQPQHF. CDR3 sequence (DNA): TGTGCCAGCTCAAGAGGGAGGGGTAGCAATCAGCCCCAGCATTTT.

The rearrangement joins TRBV27 to TRBJ2-1; D not resolved. CDR3 length equals 9 residues. Looked up from germline, CDR1 is MNHEY and CDR2 is SMNVEV (reference sequence). The V end lost 6 bases, the J end lost 15 bases, and 9 bases lay between the germline ends. This chain's CDR3 is CASRGFLFF. In DNA, the CDR3 is TGTGCCAGCAGGGGTTTTTTGTTCTTC.

V and J are TRBV5-5 and TRBJ2-7; 10 positions agree with TRBD2. Germline trimming cut 1 base from V and 7 bases from J; bases unmatched to any gene: 8. The CDR3 covers 15 residues. The germline CDR1 and CDR2 sequences are SGHKS and YYEKEE (reference sequence). CDR3 nucleotides: TGTGCCAGCAGCTTGTCTCTAGCGGGAGCATGGGAGCAGTACGTC. Translated, it gives CASSLSLAGAWEQYV.

The V and J genes are TRBV6-2 or TRBV6-3 and TRBJ1-1; unclear D gene. CDR3 length equals 14 residues. CDR1 and CDR2 (germline): MNHEY, SVGEGT. Trimming shortened V by 7 bases and J by 3 bases, and 15 bases separated the two germline ends. CDR3 bases: TGTGCCAGCACCCCTCTGGATGGGGACACTGAAGCTTTCTTT. Translating gives CASTPLDGDTEAFF.

The rearrangement links TRBV3-1 (or the pseudogene TRBV3-2) to TRBJ2-7; 13 bases are shared with TRBD2. Germline V gives CDR1 LGHDT, CDR2 YNNKEL (reference sequence). V dropped 2 bases and J dropped 4; count of bases not matched to a gene: 11. This CDR3 has 18 residues. CDR3 sequence reads: CASSQKRLAGGLSYEQYF. CDR3 in DNA: TGTGCCAGCAGCCAAAAACGACTAGCGGGGGGATTGTCATACGAGCAGTACTTC.

This chain joins TRBV30 and TRBJ2-7, with 12 bases fitting TRBD2. J lost 3 bases, V lost 1 base, and 1 base had no gene match. The length of the CDR3 is 14 residues. Germline V lookup: CDR1 GTSNPN, CDR2 SVGIG (reference sequence). This CDR3 reads CAWSAGLAGYEQYF. In DNA, the CDR3 is TGTGCCTGGAGTGCGGGACTAGCGGGCTACGAGCAGTACTTC.

The chain carries TRBV30 and TRBJ2-6; D is uncertain. The V end was cut by 4 bases, the J end by 0 bases, with 4 bases between. Per germline, CDR1 GTSNPN and CDR2 SVGIG (reference sequence). The CDR3 consists of 13 residues. CDR3 DNA sequence: TGTGCCTGGACCACCTCTGGGGCCAACGTCCTGACTTTC. As protein: CAWTTSGANVLTF.

The chain carries TRBV6-5 and TRBJ2-7; D is possibly TRBD1 or TRBD2 (5 bases each). This CDR3 has 13 residues. The V end was cut by 10 bases, the J end by 2 bases, with 15 bases between. CDR1 is MNHEY, CDR2 SVGAGI, per germline. The CDR3 reads CATSRDPTYEQYF. The CDR3 bases are TGTGCCACCTCCCGGGACCCAACCTACGAGCAGTACTTC.

The CDR3 nucleotides are TGTGCCAGTAGTATGCGTGGGGGCGTTACCCAAGAGACCCAGTACTTC. Translated, it gives CASSMRGGVTQETQYF. The chain couples TRBV19 to TRBJ2-5, with D possibly matching TRBD1 (6 bases). Trimming pared 3 bases from V and 1 base from J, leaving 15 bases between. CDR1 and CDR2 from the germline V gene are LNHDA and SQIVND (reference sequence). The CDR3 runs 16 residues.

The V and J genes are TRBV3-1 (or the pseudogene TRBV3-2) and TRBJ1-1; D not resolved. Trimming stripped 5 bases from V and 0 bases from J, with 10 bases between. Germline V gene data show CDR1 as LGHDT and CDR2 as YNNKEL (reference sequence). CDR3 length equals 14 residues. The CDR3 is CASSIRAMNTEAFF. CDR3 nucleotides: TGTGCCAGCAGCATAAGGGCAATGAACACTGAAGCTTTCTTT.

This clone was observed a single time. The chain has TRBV14 and TRBJ1-1; D not resolved. The CDR3 length is 15 residues. Trimming stripped 0 bases from V and 5 bases from J, with 13 bases between. The germline V gene encodes CDR1 SGHDN and CDR2 FVKESK. The CDR3 region is CASSQEVRLTTEAFF. For the CDR3, the DNA is TGTGCCAGCAGCCAAGAAGTCAGGCTGACAACTGAAGCTTTCTTT.

The genes are TRBV19 and TRBJ1-2; D gene unclear. V was trimmed by 0 bases and J by 4 bases, leaving 12 bases between them. The germline V gene has CDR1 LNHDA and CDR2 SQIVND (reference sequence). The length of the CDR3 is 15 residues. CDR3 DNA sequence: TGTGCCAGTAGTATAGAGGGCGGAGAGCTCTATGGCTACACCTTC. Its protein is CASSIEGGELYGYTF.

V gene TRBV6-5 combines with J gene TRBJ2-5; D not certain. V lost 3 bases and J lost 5, with 10 bases in between. The length of the CDR3 is 13 residues. CDR1 is MNHEY and CDR2 is SVGAGI in the germline V gene. DNA for the CDR3: TGTGCCAGCAGTTATTATGGCTCGGAGACCCAGTACTTC. Its protein product is CASSYYGSETQYF.

The chain combines TRBV3-1 (or the pseudogene TRBV3-2) with TRBJ1-1; D may be TRBD1 (5 bases). The germline V and J ends were trimmed by 1 base and 0 bases, with 6 bases remaining between them. Germline V lookup: CDR1 LGHDT, CDR2 YNNKEL (reference sequence). This CDR3 spans 14 amino acids. CDR3 protein: CASSQGQMNTEAFF. The DNA of the CDR3 is TGTGCCAGCAGCCAAGGACAGATGAACACTGAAGCTTTCTTT.

There are a few counts of this clone. V and J are TRBV11-3 and TRBJ2-1; 8 bases are a match to TRBD2. The CDR3 is 16 amino acids. Unmatched junction bases numbered 2, after V lost 1 base and J lost 0 bases. Germline CDR1 and CDR2: SGHNT and YENEEA. CDR3 residues: CASSLAGGPSYNEQFF. CDR3 nucleotides: TGTGCCAGCAGCTTAGCGGGAGGGCCCTCCTACAATGAGCAGTTCTTC.

The chain uses TRBV5-1 and TRBJ2-7; 10 bases are shared with TRBD1. The germline gives CDR1 SGHRS, CDR2 YFSETQ. Germline trimming cut 4 bases from V and 5 bases from J; bases unmatched to any gene: 6. This CDR3 comprises 14 residues. CDR3 sequence (DNA): TGCGCCAGCAGCCCGGGACAGGGGAACCACGAGCAGTACGTC. This encodes CASSPGQGNHEQYV.

This chain joins TRBV4-3 and TRBJ1-6; D perhaps matches TRBD1 (6 bases). Germline-derived CDR1 and CDR2 are LGHNA and YSLEER. Trimming took 4 bases from V and 8 from J, leaving 18 bases between them. The length of the CDR3 is 16 residues. CDR3 loop: CASSLVGGIGDSPLHF. The CDR3 bases are TGCGCCAGCAGCCTTGTAGGGGGAATTGGGGATTCACCCCTCCACTTT.

The V and J genes are TRBV4-3 and TRBJ1-3; the match to TRBD1 covers 7 bases. Germline lookup yields CDR1 LGHNA and CDR2 YSLEER. The length of the CDR3 is 16 residues. V shed 0 bases, J shed 4 bases, and the junction held 6 bases outside the gene matches. The CDR3 nucleotides read TGCGCCAGCAGCCAAGACTACAGGGGTGCCGGAAACACCATATATTTT. It translates to CASSQDYRGAGNTIYF.

The rearrangement uses TRBV25-1 and TRBJ2-3; D ambiguous. This CDR3 region has 16 residues. The V gene lost 4 bases and the J gene lost 2 bases, with 16 bases spanning the gap. Germline V lookup: CDR1 MGHDK, CDR2 SYGVNS. The CDR3 sequence: CASSANLDAYTDTQYF. The CDR3 DNA reads TGTGCCAGCAGTGCGAACTTGGACGCCTACACAGATACGCAGTATTTT.

This chain connects TRBV11-3 to TRBJ2-5; 7 bases match TRBD2. Per the germline V gene, CDR1 is SGHNT and CDR2 is YENEEA. The CDR3 contains 15 residues. With V trimmed by 2 bases and J by 7 bases, 10 bases remained unmatched. CDR3 loop: CASSLNGGSGMTQYF. DNA for the CDR3: TGTGCCAGCAGCTTAAACGGCGGGAGTGGGATGACCCAGTACTTC.

This clone has only one observation. One junction end disagrees with the germline gene, perhaps due to a read error. This rearrangement joins TRBV28 to TRBJ1-6, with D possibly being TRBD1 (6 bases). Germline-derived CDR1 and CDR2 are MDHEN and SYDVKM. The CDR3 extends over 12 amino acids. CDR3 nucleotides: TGTGCCAGCGGTTTGGGGGCGTCACCCCTCCACTTT. Translated, it gives CASGLGASPLHF.

J is TRBJ1-5 and V is TRBV28, with 7 bases fitting TRBD1. The CDR3 totals 14 residues. The germline V gene has CDR1 MDHEN and CDR2 SYDVKM. With V trimmed by 4 bases and J by 3 bases, 3 bases remained unmatched. The CDR3 loop is CASSSGQYNQPQHF. CDR3 nucleotide sequence: TGTGCCAGCAGTTCGGGACAGTACAATCAGCCCCAGCATTTT.

J is TRBJ2-2 and V is TRBV5-1; the D is unclear. V lost 2 bases and J lost 0, with 8 bases in between. In germline, CDR1 is SGHRS, CDR2 YFSETQ. The CDR3 sequence is 15 residues long. CDR3 nucleotide sequence: TGCGCCAGCAGCTTCCGGCCTACGAACACCGGGGAGCTGTTTTTT. Translation: CASSFRPTNTGELFF.

The rearrangement uses TRBV7-3 and TRBJ2-1; possible D gene TRBD2, 5 bases. Germline loops: CDR1 SGHTA, CDR2 FQGTGA. Trimming pared 4 bases from V and 4 bases from J, leaving 26 bases between. This CDR3 is built from 19 residues. In DNA form, the CDR3 reads TGTGCCAGCAGCTCGCTCGGAGCGGCTCTCCCCCTGGGGTACAATGAGCAGTTCTTC. Its protein product is CASSSLGAALPLGYNEQFF.

The gene calls are TRBV7-2 and TRBJ1-4; D possibly corresponds to TRBD1 (5 bases). V gave up 0 bases and J gave up 6 bases, with 14 bases separating them. The CDR3 is made up of 16 amino acids. Germline CDR1 reads SGHTA; CDR2 reads FQGNSA. The CDR3 DNA is TGTGCCAGCAGCTTAGCTATAGGGGTTGGGGATGAAAAACTGTTTTTT. It yields the protein CASSLAIGVGDEKLFF.